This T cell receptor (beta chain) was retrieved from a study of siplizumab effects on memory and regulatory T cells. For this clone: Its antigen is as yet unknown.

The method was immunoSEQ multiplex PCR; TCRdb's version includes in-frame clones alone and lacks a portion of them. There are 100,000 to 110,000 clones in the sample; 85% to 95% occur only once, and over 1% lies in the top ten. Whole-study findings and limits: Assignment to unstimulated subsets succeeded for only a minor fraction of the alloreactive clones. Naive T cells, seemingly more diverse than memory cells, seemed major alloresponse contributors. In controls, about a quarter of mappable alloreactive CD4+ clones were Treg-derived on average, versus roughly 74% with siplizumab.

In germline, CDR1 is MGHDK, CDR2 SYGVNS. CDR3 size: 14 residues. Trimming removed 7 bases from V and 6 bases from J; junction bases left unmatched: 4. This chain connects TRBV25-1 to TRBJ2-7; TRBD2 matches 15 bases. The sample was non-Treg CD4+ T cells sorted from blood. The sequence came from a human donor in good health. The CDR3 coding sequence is TGTGCCAGCAATGGACTAGCGGGAGGGTTCGAGCAGTACTTC. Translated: CASNGLAGGFEQYF.